This T cell receptor (beta chain) originates from a study of blood T cell repertoires in COVID-19. Here immunoSEQ multiplex PCR was the method, and the copy in TCRdb shows in-frame clones only, minus some. The sample gives about 130,000 clones, about 88% of which show up once; 4% to 5% is in the top ten. The CDR3 consists of 15 residues. CDR1 SGHRS and CDR2 YFSETQ come from the germline V gene. After removal of 0 bases from V and 9 bases from J, the junction contained 9 bases not matched to a gene. Sequences were obtained from peripheral blood. The chain combines TRBV5-1 with TRBJ2-1; 7 bases are shared with TRBD2. The clonotype originates from a man aged 60-69 years with COVID-19, enrolled during active disease. The CDR3 reads CASSLVAAPGGEQFF. For the CDR3, the DNA is TGCGCCAGCAGCTTGGTCGCAGCTCCGGGGGGTGAGCAGTTCTTC.